This passage covers 11 T cell receptor beta chains from one sample sequenced in a study of blood T cell repertoires in COVID-19 (dated by TCRdb to 2020 to 2021). Preparation of the library involved the immunoSEQ multiplex PCR assay. TCRdb re-hosts the immuneACCESS table, in-frame sequences only. Its copies lack some clones; in the studies checked, an unresolved V gene accounts for under half of them, and the cause for the rest is not known. This sample is represented by 35,000 to 55,000 clones; roughly 88% of them were singletons. The leading ten clones occupy more than 10% of the sample. The sequencing sample was made of peripheral blood. These receptors were taken from a human donor in a cohort sampled during active COVID-19.

The chain couples TRBV28 to TRBJ1-5; 9 nucleotides align to TRBD1. Germline CDR1 MDHEN, CDR2 SYDVKM. The CDR3 spans 17 residues. V was clipped by 4 bases and J by 0 bases; unmatched bases: 7. DNA for the CDR3: TGTGCCAGCAGTTCCGTGACAGGGGGGTTTAGCAATCAGCCCCAGCATTTT. As protein: CASSSVTGGFSNQPQHF.

This chain uses TRBV18 with TRBJ2-7; D gene unclear. Deletions cut 6 bases from V and 8 bases from J, with 17 bases between. Per germline, CDR1 KGHSH and CDR2 LQKENI. The CDR3 runs to 13 residues. For the CDR3, the DNA is TGTGCCAGCTCCAGGCCGGCAACTCTCCAGCAGTACTTC. Its translation: CASSRPATLQQYF.

The rearrangement uses TRBV2 and TRBJ1-4; D gene ambiguous. The CDR3 spans 12 residues. The V end was cut by 8 bases, the J end by 1 base, with 5 bases between. The germline CDR1 and CDR2 sequences are SNHLY and FYNNEI. DNA of the CDR3: TGTGCCAGCCGGGTAACTAATGAAAAACTGTTTTTT. Translation gives CASRVTNEKLFF.

The gene calls are TRBV7-8 and TRBJ2-7; 8 bases align to TRBD1. This CDR3 contains 15 residues. The junction had 15 bases not matched to a gene; V was cut back by 7 bases and J by 7 bases. In germline, CDR1 is SGHVS, CDR2 FQNEAQ. The CDR3 is CASTSAGQGSGEQYF. CDR3 nucleotide sequence: TGTGCCAGCACCTCTGCCGGACAGGGTTCGGGTGAGCAGTACTTC.

The chain couples TRBV15 to TRBJ1-2, with 9 bases matching TRBD1. Germline CDR1 reads LNHNV; CDR2 reads YYDKDF (reference sequence). Unmatched junction bases numbered 10, after V lost 1 base and J lost 7 bases. This CDR3 is built from 16 residues. DNA for the CDR3: TGTGCCACCAGCAGAGGAATTACAGGGGGCTGGGGTGGCTACACCTTC. This sequence encodes CATSRGITGGWGGYTF.

The chain couples TRBV28 to TRBJ1-3; the D is unclear. The CDR3 consists of 13 residues. With 3 bases removed from V and 0 bases from J, the gap between germline ends came to 3 bases. CDR1 and CDR2 (germline): MDHEN, SYDVKM. CDR3 sequence: CASSFLSGNTIYF. Here the CDR3 DNA reads TGTGCCAGCAGTTTCCTCTCTGGAAACACCATATATTTT.

V gene TRBV7-2 combines with J gene TRBJ2-3, with 8 bases that match TRBD2. The ends lost 5 bases at V and 5 bases at J; junction bases unmatched: 15. Germline V gives CDR1 SGHTA, CDR2 FQGNSA. This CDR3 comprises 17 residues. The CDR3 DNA reads TGTGCCAGCAGCCAAAGCGGGACTAGGGGTAGGGGAGATACGCAGTATTTT. It encodes CASSQSGTRGRGDTQYF.

The chain uses TRBV6-5 and TRBJ1-2; D gene uncertain. Germline-derived CDR1 and CDR2 are MNHEY and SVGAGI. Trimming stripped 6 bases from V and 8 bases from J, with 19 bases between. The CDR3 runs to 14 residues. The CDR3: CASSPRGDRTGYTF. The CDR3 nucleotides are TGTGCCAGCAGCCCACGGGGTGATAGAACGGGCTACACCTTC.

This clone was seen only once. Other DNA variants within this sample encode the same CDR3. This chain links TRBV4-1 with TRBJ2-5; 9 nucleotides line up with TRBD2. V shed 4 bases and J 5 bases; nucleotides not matched to a gene: 17. CDR1 is MGHRA, CDR2 YSYEKL, per germline. The CDR3 totals 18 residues. As DNA, the CDR3 is TGCGCCAGCAGCCCCAAAAGGAGGGGCGGGGGGGCCCCGGAGACCCAGTACTTC. Translating it yields CASSPKRRGGGAPETQYF.

The rearrangement links TRBV27 to TRBJ1-2; TRBD1 aligns across 11 bases. Looked up from germline, CDR1 is MNHEY and CDR2 is SMNVEV (reference sequence). The ends lost 6 bases at V and 4 bases at J; junction bases unmatched: 4. CDR3 size: 14 residues. For the CDR3, the DNA is TGTGCCAGCAGGGACAGGGGGCGCGGCTATGGCTACACCTTC. Translating it yields CASRDRGRGYGYTF.

V usage is TRBV10-3 and J usage is TRBJ2-1; 8 bases match TRBD1. Trimming cost V 8 bases and J 4 bases; bases outside gene matches: 7. Germline CDR1 is ENHRY and CDR2 is SYGVKD. This CDR3 is built from 14 residues. The DNA for the CDR3 is TGTGCCATCGGTGGACAGGGATTTTACAATGAGCAGTTCTTC. This gives the protein CAIGGQGFYNEQFF.